The rows below give T cell receptor beta chains drawn from one sample of a study of beta chain features in type 1 diabetes. The protocol was immunoSEQ multiplex PCR, while the TCRdb copy is restricted to in-frame clones and leaves out a portion. This repertoire shows 390,000 or so clones, more than 11% found once; its top ten account for approximately 0.035%. The sample comprised naive CD4+ T cells from blood. These TCRs come from a man aged 30 to 39 in good health. Both conserved end residues are part of each CDR3. Fields, in order: clone size, J gene, D gene, V gene, CDR3 protein, CDR3 DNA. D genes are given only for firm matches. Clone size is stated in some rows and not others, as once, few, many or a class when expanded.

. | TRBJ2-5 | . | TRBV19 | CASSSKETQYF | TGTGCCAGTAGTTCCAAAGAGACCCAGTACTTC
. | TRBJ1-1 | . | TRBV6-1 | CASAVMSGEAEAFF | TGTGCCAGCGCGGTCATGAGTGGAGAGGCTGAAGCTTTCTTT
. | TRBJ2-3 | . | TRBV7-3 | CASGLSLTDTQYF | TGTGCCAGCGGGCTCTCCCTCACAGATACGCAGTATTTT
few | TRBJ2-7 | . | TRBV9 | CASSVAPGGLEYF | TGTGCCAGCAGCGTAGCCCCCGGGGGGCTGGAGTACTTC
. | TRBJ1-2 | TRBD1 | TRBV4-3 | CASSPRMADRAIYGYTF | TGCGCCAGCAGCCCGCGGATGGCGGACAGGGCTATCTATGGCTACACCTTC
. | TRBJ2-5 | . | TRBV21-1 | CASSKVEGGRQRETQYF | TGTGCCAGCAGCAAAGTGGAAGGGGGCAGGCAACGGGAGACCCAGTACTTC
. | TRBJ1-4 | . | TRBV30 | CAWSVRRRGEKLFF | TGTGCCTGGAGTGTACGGCGGAGGGGAGAAAAACTGTTTTTT
. | TRBJ2-1 | . | TRBV7-9 | CASSLLPPLNEQFF | TGTGCCAGCAGCTTATTGCCCCCCCTAAATGAGCAGTTCTTC
. | TRBJ2-2 | . | TRBV29-1 | CSGRWAAGELFF | TGCAGCGGCCGTTGGGCGGCCGGGGAGCTGTTTTTT
. | TRBJ2-3 | . | TRBV9 | CASSARQSLTDTQYF | TGTGCCAGCAGCGCACGACAGTCACTCACAGATACGCAGTATTTT
. | TRBJ2-7 | . | TRBV6-5 | CASSPPQGQYEQYF | TGTGCCAGCAGTCCCCCACAGGGTCAGTACGAGCAGTACTTC
many | TRBJ1-2 | . | TRBV30 | CAWSVDRTTGYTF | TGTGCCTGGAGTGTAGACAGGACGACAGGCTACACCTTC
few | TRBJ2-6 | TRBD2 | TRBV5-4 | CASTIAGSSGANVLTF | TGTGCCAGCACCATAGCGGGAAGCTCTGGGGCCAACGTCCTGACTTTC
few | TRBJ2-1 | . | TRBV7-9 | CASSHGPGGEQFF | TGTGCCAGCAGTCACGGCCCTGGAGGGGAGCAGTTCTTC
few | TRBJ1-1 | TRBD1 | TRBV25-1 | CASSLGQSGTEAFF | TGTGCCAGCAGTCTGGGACAGAGCGGCACTGAAGCTTTCTTT
few | TRBJ2-2 | . | TRBV7-9 | CASSLEAGTGELFF | TGTGCCAGCAGCTTAGAGGCAGGAACCGGGGAGCTGTTTTTT
. | TRBJ2-3 | TRBD2 | TRBV9 | CASSSRLAGRDTQYF | TGTGCCAGCAGCTCCCGACTAGCGGGGAGAGATACGCAGTATTTT
few | TRBJ2-1 | TRBD1 | TRBV13 | CASSEVTGERDEQFF | TGTGCCAGCAGCGAGGTAACAGGGGAAAGGGATGAGCAGTTCTTC
. | TRBJ1-2 | . | TRBV30 | CAWSPILYGYTF | TGTGCCTGGAGTCCTATCCTCTATGGCTACACCTTC
. | TRBJ1-1 | . | TRBV19 | CASSGRSRGGPNTEAFF | TGTGCCAGTAGCGGTAGAAGTCGGGGAGGACCGAACACTGAAGCTTTCTTT
few | TRBJ1-1 | . | TRBV7-2 | CASSLAGFGVTTEAFF | TGTGCCAGCAGCTTAGCGGGTTTTGGGGTTACCACTGAAGCTTTCTTT
. | TRBJ2-1 | . | TRBV15 | CATSTVSPEQFF | TGTGCCACCAGCACCGTTTCCCCTGAGCAGTTCTTC